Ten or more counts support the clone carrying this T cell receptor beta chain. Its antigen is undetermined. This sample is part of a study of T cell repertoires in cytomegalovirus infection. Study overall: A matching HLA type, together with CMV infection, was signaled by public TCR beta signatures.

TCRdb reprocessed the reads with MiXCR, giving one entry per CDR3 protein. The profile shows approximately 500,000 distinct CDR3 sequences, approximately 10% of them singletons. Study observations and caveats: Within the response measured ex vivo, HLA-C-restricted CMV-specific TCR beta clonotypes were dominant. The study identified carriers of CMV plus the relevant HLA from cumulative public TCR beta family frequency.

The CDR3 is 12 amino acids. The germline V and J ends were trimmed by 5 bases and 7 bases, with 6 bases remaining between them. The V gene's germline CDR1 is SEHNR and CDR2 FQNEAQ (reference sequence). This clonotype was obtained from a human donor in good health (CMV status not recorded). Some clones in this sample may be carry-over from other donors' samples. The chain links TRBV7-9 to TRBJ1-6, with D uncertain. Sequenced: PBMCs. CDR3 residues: CASSRVNSPLHF. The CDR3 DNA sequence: TGTGCCAGCAGCCGGGTCAATTCACCCCTCCACTTT.